This TCR beta chain appears in the sequencing data of a study of OX40 agonist ivuxolimab in advanced cancers. Worth noting for this clone: What it binds is not known.

The study, taken as a whole, reports: Among some nonresponders, normalized T-cell clonal expansion was also low.

The CDR3 runs 12 residues. J lost 7 bases, V lost 4 bases, and 3 bases had no gene match. Looked up from germline, CDR1 is SGHDN and CDR2 is FVKESK. TCRdb's copy holds only in-frame clones and misses some; the assay was immunoSEQ multiplex PCR. The sample holds some 70,000 clones, around 86% seen once. The sequence was obtained from an adult with an advanced solid tumor such as melanoma, head and neck, liver or kidney cancer. This chain uses TRBV14 with TRBJ1-1; 7 bases map to TRBD1. The material was CD4+ or CD8+ T cells sorted from blood, obtained in a trial of the OX40 agonist ivuxolimab. Here the CDR3 DNA reads TGTGCCAGCAGCCGGGACAGTAGTGAAGCTTTCTTT. Protein product: CASSRDSSEAFF.